This entry describes one T cell receptor beta chain. As processed by the authors: Amplifying reference gene primers gave estimates of nucleated cell counts. The protocol was immunoSEQ multiplex PCR, while the TCRdb copy is restricted to in-frame clones and leaves out a portion. That table furnishes V, J and clone size, whereas the DNA furnished D and trimming. This repertoire shows around 100,000 clones, roughly 82% found once; its top ten account for about 4.8%. The sample belongs to a study of blood T cell repertoires in COVID-19. Study at large: Acute and convalescent COVID-19 specimens originated in the United States, Italy and Spain. From T cells, B-cell-depleted T cells, or PBMCs came the material, which was cDNA or gDNA.

The CDR3 is made up of 16 amino acids. J gave up 8 bases and V 1 base, and 11 bases lay outside the gene matches. Germline V gene lookup returns CDR1 MNHNS and CDR2 SASEGT. The V and J genes are TRBV6-1 and TRBJ1-1; 9 bases map to TRBD1. The clonotype was recovered from a man in his fifties or sixties with acute or convalescent COVID-19. The sequenced material came from peripheral blood. CDR3 sequence (DNA): TGTGCCAGCAGTGAAGTTGGACAGGGGAAGGGTTGGGAAGCTTTCTTT. It translates to CASSEVGQGKGWEAFF.